The clone carrying this T cell receptor beta chain turned up a few times. The data were taken from a study of neurological immune-mediated disorders. About the study: Multiple sclerosis patients numbered approximately 34, of whom around 31 were relapsing-remitting and 3 secondary progressive.

Unsorted libraries came from 2 million PBMCs stored at -80 °C. The germline gives CDR1 SGHTA, CDR2 FQGNSA. The CDR3 sequence is 11 residues long. The V and J ends lost 3 bases and 8 bases respectively, with 4 bases between them. It was by 5'RACE with 10-nucleotide random UMIs that the cDNA was made. TCRdb re-called the 5' RACE reads through MiXCR, storing one row per CDR3 protein. The data show about 62,000 distinct CDR3 sequences, about 4% seen once. The sequenced sample was PBMCs. The TCR was taken from a woman aged 45-59 years with multiple sclerosis. The chain combines TRBV7-2 with TRBJ2-2; D remains unclear. The CDR3 loop is CASSFRGELFF. The CDR3 DNA reads as TGTGCCAGCAGCTTTCGGGGGGAGCTGTTTTTT.